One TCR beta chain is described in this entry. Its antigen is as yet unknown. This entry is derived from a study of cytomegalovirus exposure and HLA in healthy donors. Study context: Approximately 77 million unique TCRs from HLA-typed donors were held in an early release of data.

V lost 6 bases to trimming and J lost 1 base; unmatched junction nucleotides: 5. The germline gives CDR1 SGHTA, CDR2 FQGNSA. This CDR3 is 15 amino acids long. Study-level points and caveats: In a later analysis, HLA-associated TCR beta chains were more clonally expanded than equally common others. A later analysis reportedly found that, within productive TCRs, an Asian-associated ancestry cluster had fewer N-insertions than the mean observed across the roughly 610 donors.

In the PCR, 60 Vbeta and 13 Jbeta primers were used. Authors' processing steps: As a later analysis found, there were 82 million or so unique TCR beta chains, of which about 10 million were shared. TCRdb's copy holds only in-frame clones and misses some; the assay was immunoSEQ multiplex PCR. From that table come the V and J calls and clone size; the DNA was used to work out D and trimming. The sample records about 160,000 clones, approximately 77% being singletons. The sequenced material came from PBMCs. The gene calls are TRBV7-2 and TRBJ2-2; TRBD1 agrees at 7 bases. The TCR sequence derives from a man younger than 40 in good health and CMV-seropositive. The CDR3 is CASRVNRGNTGELFF. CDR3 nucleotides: TGTGCCAGCAGGGTAAACAGGGGGAACACCGGGGAGCTGTTTTTT. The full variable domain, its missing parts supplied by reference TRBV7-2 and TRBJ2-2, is GAGVSQSPSNKVTEKGKDVELRCDPISGHTALYWYRQSLGQGLEFLIYFQGNSAPDKSGLPSDRFSAERTGGSVSTLTIQRTQQEDSAVYLCASRVNRGNTGELFFGEGSRLTVL.